The present T cell receptor beta chain was sequenced within a study of cytomegalovirus exposure and HLA in healthy donors (dated by TCRdb to the late 2010s). Concerning the study at large: An earlier analysis of some 550 of the donors reported about 250 Gb of sequence data and 120 million or so unique TCR beta sequences from some 180 million T cells. Approximately 300 gigabases of sequencing data and around 87 million unique TCR sequences were included in an early release covering 550 to 650 HLA-typed donors. Of the roughly 400 genotyped donors, approximately 83% fell in the genetic ancestry cluster associated with self-reported Caucasian donors. The aim of the study was to test whether cataloging public T cell receptors could identify signatures of past pathogen exposure. Using immunosequencing, the study profiled T cell repertoires from 500 to 800 subjects and related those repertoires to cytomegalovirus serostatus. Besides the first cohort of approximately 710 subjects, a separate validation cohort made up of 95 to 150 different subjects was used. To predict cytomegalovirus infection status, the study combined high-throughput TCR immunosequencing, statistical association of individual TCRs with disease status, and machine learning. In a later analysis, previously published TCR beta repertoires from several hundred donors were re-analyzed and high-resolution HLA genotyping was added so that TCR occurrence patterns could be studied. Rather than drawing on any new phenotypic data, the later analysis identified candidate immune exposures from TCR beta sequences and the way those sequences occurred across donors. To decide whether each TCR beta V gene segment behaved as functional or pseudogenic, an earlier analysis of some 600 of the donors relied on high-throughput TCR beta sequencing. Alongside the repertoire data, information on donor age, sex, ethnicity and CMV serostatus was compiled. A later genetic analysis took genome-wide SNP genotypes for about 55% of the 666 donors and used that subset as a discovery cohort. Every discovery cohort repertoire had been produced on one sequencing platform. Class I and class II HLA loci were covered by the typing at four-digit resolution. Typing coverage differed by locus: A, B, C, DRB1 and DQB1 were typed in about 620-640 donors, DQA1 in 500 to 550, DPA1 in 600 to 610, and DPB1 in roughly 450. Because of strong linkage in the cohort, five DR-DQ haplotypes were treated as single units for association and clustering. Across 300 to 500 genotyped donors of the cohort, an average of about 200,000 unique TCR beta nucleotide sequences per donor were sequenced, and approximately 17% of those sequences were non-productive.

At the junction V is shortened by 5 bases and J by 3 bases; bases outside the gene matches: 8. The CDR3 holds 15 amino acids from the cysteine to the phenylalanine. Left in the record is the CDR3 DNA by itself, 45 bases read in frame from the first base. CDR1 MNHNS and CDR2 SASEGT are derived from the germline V gene. Note on this clone: Its recognized antigen is unknown. Base qualities are not recorded, but no much larger clone differs from it by a single base.

The cohort comprised several hundred healthy bone marrow donors. All cohort members were sampled while nominally healthy, although unrecorded immune exposures were likely present. The donor tested CMV seronegative, placing the donor among the 300 to 400 seronegative members of the cohort. Every donor gave a peripheral blood sample, and the peripheral blood mononuclear cells from that sample were used for TCR beta sequencing. Genomic DNA was extracted from the blood cell samples with the Qiagen DNeasy Blood Extraction Kit. General conclusions and limits of the study: A few of the identified cytomegalovirus-associated TCR beta chains were confirmed in vitro to be specific for cytomegalovirus antigens. In a later analysis, HLA-associated TCR beta chains were found to be more clonally expanded and to have lower generation probabilities than equally common non-associated chains. The earlier analysis of nearly 600 of the donors excluded 15 to 20 rarely observed V segments, including chromosome 9 orphons, because counts were too low. Because HLA typing was unavailable for some donors at each locus, only the typed subset was used in association tests. According to a later analysis, parvovirus B19, influenza, CMV and Epstein-Barr virus appeared linked to several top co-occurrence clusters. In an earlier analysis of roughly 560 of the donors, most TCR beta V segments were observed in productive rearrangements about 90% or about 30% of the time, broadly matching IMGT annotations. For the cohort, immune exposure information was limited to CMV serostatus. Specific HLA alleles were associated with 15,000 to 20,000 TCR beta sequences at a false discovery rate of 0.05 in a later analysis. The classifier was reported to diagnose cytomegalovirus status with high specificity and sensitivity in both the original cohort and the validation cohort. The sequencing pipeline was judged likely to have produced a cluster of highly shared sequence variants as a technical artifact. The authors suggested that the approach could potentially be generalized to other disease states and immunological phenotypes. Compared with the 666-donor mean, donors in an Asian-associated ancestry cluster had fewer N-insertions in productive TCRs, according to a later genetic analysis. The presence/absence analyses assumed that sequencing depth was roughly uniform across donors, and that assumption may not be true. In this cohort, only TCR beta chains were sequenced, and detectable features were limited by the absence of alpha or paired-chain data. Because the 87-base-pair reads could not distinguish some IMGT-functional V segments, including TRBV6-2 and TRBV6-3, those segments were excluded. Correlated functional status among segregating V segments might be attributable to linkage disequilibrium, but an unknown experimental factor could not be ruled out. In a later analysis, the rate of TCR association differed among HLA loci, with DRB1 alleles having the most associated TCRs and HLA-C alleles having the fewest. V-gene and J-gene trimming of TCR beta chains was associated with a missense DCLRE1C variant in a later genetic analysis, and the association was replicated in an independent cohort. Most TCR sequences were observed very rarely across donors, whereas some public TCRs were present in many individuals. When HLA alleles, especially DR and DQ, strongly co-occurred, attributing TCR associations to individual alleles was difficult. In the study, about 150 TCR beta chains were listed as associated with cytomegalovirus. Most CMV-associated TCR beta chains appeared to be HLA-restricted in a later analysis, and the HLA associations seemed to be driven largely by CMV exposure. A further reported finding was that TCR beta sequences accurately predicted the HLA-A and HLA-B alleles for most subjects in the first cohort.

The library was generated by the immunoSEQ multiplex PCR assay. The multiplex PCR relied on a mix of 60 forward primers for TCR Vbeta segments and 13 reverse primers for TCR Jbeta segments. The CDR3 region of rearranged TCR beta genes was amplified from genomic DNA with a multiplex PCR assay. On the Illumina HiSeq System, the amplified TCR beta libraries were sequenced as 87-base-pair reads. Concerning the study's data processing: In a later analysis, roughly 80 million unique TCR beta chains were counted across the 666 repertoires, and roughly 11 million of these chains were shared by at least two donors. Raw reads were error-corrected and collapsed into unique sequences by a nearest-neighbor algorithm in which closely related sequences were merged to remove PCR and sequencing errors. To assign V, D and J gene segments, CDR3 sequences were aligned to IMGT reference sequences. Each retained sequence needed at least a six-nucleotide match to both a V gene segment and a J gene segment. Rearrangements were called productive when the CDR3 lacked stop codons and stayed in frame with V and J; all others were non-productive. Following IMGT convention, CDR3 was defined as the stretch from the second conserved V-encoded cysteine to the conserved J-encoded phenylalanine. Sequences without an unambiguous match to a single V gene segment were excluded from the earlier analysis of about 600 of the donors. In an earlier analysis of about 590 of the donors, a V segment was called functional when productive rearrangements were above 56.7%, and segregating when the standard deviation between donors exceeded 5%. A statistical classification framework was developed to diagnose cytomegalovirus status using the catalog of TCR beta chain sequences. A later analysis assigned V and J genes by comparing TCR nucleotide sequences with IMGT/GENE-DB human TR gene sequences. Using the TCRdist pipeline, a later analysis assigned CDR3 sequences along with most-parsimonious VDJ recombination scenarios. In a later analysis, each TCR beta chain was defined by its CDR3 amino acid sequence together with its V-gene family, and reads lacking a unique V-gene family were excluded. In a later analysis, around 650 highly shared, low-generation-probability nucleotide sequences were removed to address suspected cross-contamination and a sequencing artifact. A later analysis calculated a clonal expansion index for each public chain from normalized within-repertoire ranks of inferred template counts. Generation probabilities in a later analysis came from a VDJ recombination model fitted to out-of-frame rearrangements, and those results were checked against IGoR. A later analysis scored TCR-TCR, TCR-HLA and TCR-CMV co-occurrence with hypergeometric tests, applying a repertoire-size bias correction to TCR pairs. False discovery rates were estimated in a later analysis by permuting HLA or CMV assignments 20 times. In a later analysis, co-occurring TCRs were grouped with DBSCAN, and TCRdist sequence similarity was added when clustering was performed within HLA-allele-positive subsets. Repertoires with fewer than 30,000 or more than 120,000 public chains were left out of co-occurrence clustering, as were five repertoires with anomalous nucleotide sharing. TCRdb re-hosts the immuneACCESS table, in-frame sequences only. Its copies lack some clones; in the studies checked, an unresolved V gene accounts for under half of them, and the cause for the rest is not known. That table supplies the V and J calls and clone size; D and trimming were determined from the DNA. The sample table holds tens of thousands of clones, of which around 84% were seen once. Less than 7% of the sample is in the top ten clones.

What was sequenced was PBMCs. This sequence was found in a male donor in good health and CMV-seronegative. The chain is encoded by TRBV6-1 joined to TRBJ1-2; 8 bases in the junction line up with TRBD1. The CDR3 corresponds to CASSLRQGADYGYTF. DNA sequence: TGTGCCAGCAGTCTACGGCAGGGGGCGGACTATGGCTACACCTTC.